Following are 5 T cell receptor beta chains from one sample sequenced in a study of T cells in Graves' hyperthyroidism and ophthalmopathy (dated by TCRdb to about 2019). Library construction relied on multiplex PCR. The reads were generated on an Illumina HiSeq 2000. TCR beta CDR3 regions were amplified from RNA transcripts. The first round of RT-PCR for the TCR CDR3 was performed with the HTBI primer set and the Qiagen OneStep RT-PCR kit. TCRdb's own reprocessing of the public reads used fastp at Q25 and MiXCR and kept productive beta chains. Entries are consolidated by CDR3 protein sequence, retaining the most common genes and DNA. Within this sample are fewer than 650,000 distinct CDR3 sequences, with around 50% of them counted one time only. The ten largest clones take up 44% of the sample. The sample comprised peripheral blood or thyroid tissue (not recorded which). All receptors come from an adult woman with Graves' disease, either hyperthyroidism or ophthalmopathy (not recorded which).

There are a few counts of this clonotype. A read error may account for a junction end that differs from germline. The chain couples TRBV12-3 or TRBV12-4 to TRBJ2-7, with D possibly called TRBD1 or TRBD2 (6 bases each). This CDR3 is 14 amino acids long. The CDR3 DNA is TGTGTCAGCAGTTTTGCGGGAAGGGGGGACGAGCAGTACTTC. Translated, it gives CVSSFAGRGDEQYF.

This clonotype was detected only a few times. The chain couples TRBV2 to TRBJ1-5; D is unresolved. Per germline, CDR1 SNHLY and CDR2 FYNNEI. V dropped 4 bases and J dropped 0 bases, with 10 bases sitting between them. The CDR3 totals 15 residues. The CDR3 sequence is CASSVGRPSNQPQHF. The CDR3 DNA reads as TGTGCCAGCAGTGTAGGCAGACCTAGCAATCAGCCCCAGCATTTT.

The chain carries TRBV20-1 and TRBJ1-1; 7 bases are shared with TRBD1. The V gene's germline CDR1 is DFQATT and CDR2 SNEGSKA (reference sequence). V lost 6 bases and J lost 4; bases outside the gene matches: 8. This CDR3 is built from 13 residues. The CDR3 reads CSATEGGTTEAFF. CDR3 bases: TGCAGTGCCACAGAAGGGGGCACCACTGAAGCTTTCTTT.

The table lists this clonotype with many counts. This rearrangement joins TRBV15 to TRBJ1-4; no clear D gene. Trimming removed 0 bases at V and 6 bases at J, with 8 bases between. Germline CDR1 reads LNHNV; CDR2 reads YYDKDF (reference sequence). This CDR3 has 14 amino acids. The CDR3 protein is CATSRETADEKLFF. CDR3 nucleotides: TGTGCCACCAGCAGAGAGACCGCCGATGAAAAACTGTTTTTT.

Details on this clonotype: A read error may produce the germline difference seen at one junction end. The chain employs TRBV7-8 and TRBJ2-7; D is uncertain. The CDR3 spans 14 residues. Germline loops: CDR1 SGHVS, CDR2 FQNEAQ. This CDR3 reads CASSQTDLVGEQYF. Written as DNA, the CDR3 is TGCGCCAGCAGCCAAACAGATCTAGTGGGGGAGCAGTACTTC.